Shown below are 6 T cell receptor beta chains from a single sample sequenced in a study of Graves' ophthalmopathy and Graves' hyperthyroidism. Investigators amplified TCR beta CDR3 regions from RNA transcripts. HTBI primers were employed in first-round RT-PCR, then a second-round multiplex PCR followed. TCRdb recomputed calls from the multiplex PCR reads with MiXCR, one row per CDR3 protein. The top ten hold over 8% of the sample, which has about half a million distinct CDR3 sequences, approximately 15% seen once. Sequences were obtained from blood. Source of these receptors: a woman in her thirties with Graves' ophthalmopathy.

This clonotype was detected only a few times. The chain uses TRBV14 and TRBJ1-3; D not certain. The CDR3 is 16 residues long. Trimming removed 1 base at V and 0 bases at J, with 10 bases between. The germline gives CDR1 SGHDN, CDR2 FVKESK. CDR3 sequence: CASSQVPGYSGNTIYF. The CDR3 nucleotides are TGTGCCAGCAGCCAAGTTCCAGGATACTCTGGAAACACCATATATTTT.

This clonotype was seen at least ten times. This CDR3 reads CASSFTGRQETQYF. In nucleotides, the CDR3 is TGTGCCAGCAGCTTTACAGGGCGCCAAGAGACCCAGTACTTC. This sequence joins TRBV13 and TRBJ2-5; TRBD1 is a possible D gene (6 bases). V gave up 3 bases and J gave up 1 base, with 9 bases separating them. Germline lookup yields CDR1 PRHDT and CDR2 FYEKMQ (reference sequence). CDR3 length: 14 residues.

This clonotype has just a few counts. CDR3 region: CASSYSGGARQETQYF. The CDR3 bases are TGTGCCAGCAGTTACTCTGGGGGCGCCCGTCAAGAGACCCAGTACTTC. This sequence joins TRBV6-5 and TRBJ2-5; D perhaps matches TRBD1 (6 bases). V was clipped by 0 bases and J by 2 bases, with 13 bases between them. In germline, CDR1 is MNHEY, CDR2 SVGAGI. The CDR3 is made up of 16 amino acids.

This clonotype came up many times. The chain recombines TRBV2 with TRBJ2-5, with D hard to call. CDR1 is SNHLY, CDR2 FYNNEI, per germline. V was shortened by 3 bases and J by 0 bases, with 11 bases between the two germline ends. The CDR3 sequence is 15 residues long. CDR3 sequence reads: CASSEIGQYQETQYF. CDR3 coding DNA: TGTGCCAGCAGTGAGATTGGGCAGTACCAAGAGACCCAGTACTTC.

This clonotype was found many times. V is TRBV11-2 and J is TRBJ2-7; D call uncertain. The CDR3 totals 15 residues. Trimming cost V 5 bases and J 2 bases, with 16 bases left between them. Germline V gene lookup returns CDR1 SGHAT and CDR2 FQNNGV. DNA of the CDR3: TGTGCCAGCAGCCCGTTTGGATCCCTAGCCTACGAGCAGTACTTC. Translating gives CASSPFGSLAYEQYF.

This clonotype has at least ten counts. V is TRBV20-1 and J is TRBJ1-6; TRBD1 might be the D (6 bases). Trimming removed 0 bases at V and 10 bases at J, with 19 bases between. The CDR3 length is 16 residues. The germline CDR1 and CDR2 sequences are DFQATT and SNEGSKA (reference sequence). The CDR3 nucleotides read TGCAGTGCTAGAGATTCCAGGGCAGGGGAAGAATCACCCCTCCACTTT. Protein sequence: CSARDSRAGEESPLHF.